This entry lists 24 T cell receptor beta chains sequenced from one sample in a study of beta chain features in type 1 diabetes. Study outcomes and limitations: Type 1 diabetes patients had moderately but significantly shorter TCRB CDR3s in all four CD4+ subsets.

No antigens are known for them. Of the isolated RNA, all was reverse transcribed, and so the sequenced material was expressed TCRB transcripts. Libraries were prepared by immunoSEQ multiplex PCR; TCRdb keeps only in-frame clonotypes and omits some of them. The sample shows roughly 230,000 clones, 9.5% to 13% of them seen only once. Sequencing used naive CD4+ T cells from blood. These receptors all come from a man aged 30-40 years with type 1 diabetes.

The V call is TRBV6-5, the J call TRBJ2-5; 13 bases are a match to TRBD2. This CDR3 contains 15 residues. Germline values: CDR1 MNHEY, CDR2 SVGAGI. Unmatched junction bases numbered 3, after V lost 4 bases and J lost 4 bases. In nucleotides, the CDR3 is TGTGCCAGCAGTTCACTAGCGGGGGGGCTAGAGACCCAGTACTTC. This gives the protein CASSSLAGGLETQYF.

This clone was seen a few times. The chain links TRBV25-1 to TRBJ2-5; D uncertain. The germline CDR1 and CDR2 sequences are MGHDK and SYGVNS. CDR3 length equals 13 residues. V was pared by 3 bases and J by 2 bases, with 7 bases between. CDR3 sequence reads: CASSEAVQETQYF. As DNA, the CDR3 is TGTGCCAGCAGTGAGGCGGTTCAAGAGACCCAGTACTTC.

This clone was seen more than once but under ten times. The V call is TRBV4-1, the J call TRBJ1-5; the match to TRBD1 covers 7 bases. V dropped 0 bases and J dropped 4; count of bases not matched to a gene: 3. The V gene's germline CDR1 is MGHRA and CDR2 YSYEKL. The CDR3 totals 15 residues. Here the CDR3 reads CASSQEGGGNQPQHF. CDR3 DNA sequence: TGCGCCAGCAGCCAAGAAGGGGGCGGTAATCAGCCCCAGCATTTT.

This clone was counted between two and nine times. The chain joins TRBV28 to TRBJ2-5; maybe TRBD1 (6 bases). Trimming removed 8 bases from V and 5 bases from J, with 15 bases in between. CDR1 is MDHEN and CDR2 is SYDVKM in the germline V gene. The CDR3 consists of 13 residues. The CDR3 loop reads CASATGPRETQYF. CDR3 nucleotide sequence: TGTGCCAGCGCGACAGGTCCGCGGGAGACCCAGTACTTC.

The CDR3 sequence: CASSTGGYTQYF. In DNA, the CDR3 is TGCGCCAGCAGCACGGGCGGGTATACGCAGTATTTT. The gene calls are TRBV5-1 and TRBJ2-3; D possibly corresponds to TRBD2 (5 bases). The CDR3 loop spans 12 amino acids. Germline CDR1 and CDR2: SGHRS and YFSETQ. V was pared by 4 bases and J by 7 bases, with 10 bases between.

This clone was detected a few times. The V gene is TRBV4-2, the J gene TRBJ2-3; 7 bases map to TRBD2. The CDR3 spans 18 residues. Germline loops: CDR1 LGHNA, CDR2 YNFKEQ. J gave up 2 bases and V 4 bases, and 15 bases lay outside the gene matches. The CDR3 nucleotides are TGTGCCAGCAGCCTCGAAAGGGGAGCTAGCGGACTCACAGATACGCAGTATTTT. Its translation: CASSLERGASGLTDTQYF.

In this sample, this clone turned up a few times. The rearrangement links TRBV28 to TRBJ2-7, with D maybe TRBD2 (5 bases). V lost 1 base and J lost 0, with 16 bases in between. CDR3 size: 17 residues. The germline V gene has CDR1 MDHEN and CDR2 SYDVKM. The CDR3 here is CASSLYGPGTSSYEQYF. For the CDR3, the DNA is TGTGCCAGCAGTTTATATGGGCCGGGAACGAGCTCCTACGAGCAGTACTTC.

The chain is built from TRBV29-1 and TRBJ2-6; no firm D call. The CDR3 contains 12 residues. Per germline, CDR1 SQVTM and CDR2 ANQGSEA. Trimming stripped 5 bases from V and 4 bases from J, with 6 bases between. Here the CDR3 DNA reads TGCAGCGTTCTTGTGGGGGCCAACGTCCTGACTTTC. Its translation: CSVLVGANVLTF.

V and J are TRBV5-5 and TRBJ2-5; weak D call: TRBD2 (8 bases). CDR1 is SGHKS and CDR2 is YYEKEE in the germline V gene (reference sequence). This CDR3 contains 18 residues. Trimming left V 1 base short and J 2 bases short, with 21 bases between. The CDR3 is CASSLRGLVVAGQETQYF. DNA of the CDR3: TGTGCCAGCAGCTTGAGGGGGCTGGTGGTAGCGGGGCAAGAGACCCAGTACTTC.

Concerning this clone itself: In the same sample, other DNA sequences code for this CDR3. The V and J genes are TRBV18 and TRBJ2-3, with no clear D. CDR3 size: 14 residues. CDR1 is KGHSH, CDR2 LQKENI, per germline. Trimming removed 3 bases at V and 1 base at J, with 8 bases between. CDR3 coding DNA: TGTGCCAGCTCACCTGGGCCCGGCACAGATACGCAGTATTTT. It is translated as CASSPGPGTDTQYF.

In its sample, this clone was seen a few times. This chain uses TRBV9 with TRBJ2-7; 8 bases line up with TRBD2. The CDR3 covers 15 residues. V lost 1 base, J lost 2 bases, and 5 bases stayed unmatched. CDR1 is SGDLS, CDR2 YYNGEE, per germline. CDR3 bases: TGTGCCAGCAGCGTACGGAGCGGGGGCCCCTACGAGCAGTACTTC. This gives the protein CASSVRSGGPYEQYF.

The chain has TRBV2 and TRBJ2-5, with D possibly TRBD2 on 5 matching bases. Germline CDR1 reads SNHLY; CDR2 reads FYNNEI. Trimming left V 5 bases short and J 2 bases short, with 9 bases between. This CDR3 contains 13 residues. The DNA for the CDR3 is TGTGCCAGCAGTCGGGGTGAACAAGAGACCCAGTACTTC. As protein: CASSRGEQETQYF.

This sequence joins TRBV4-1 and TRBJ1-5; D is unclear. Germline lookup yields CDR1 MGHRA and CDR2 YSYEKL. V dropped 4 bases and J dropped 5 bases, with 9 bases sitting between them. The CDR3 length is 13 residues. The DNA for the CDR3 is TGCGCCAGCAGCCGCCTCAGTGATCAGCCCCAGCATTTT. Its protein product is CASSRLSDQPQHF.

This clone has just a few counts. The V call is TRBV7-9, the J call TRBJ1-5, with 7 nucleotides matching TRBD1. Germline V gene data show CDR1 as SEHNR and CDR2 as FQNEAQ (reference sequence). CDR3 length: 15 residues. Trimming took 2 bases from V and 7 from J; bases not matched to a gene: 8. The CDR3, as DNA: TGTGCCAGCAGCTTATCGGGACAGTTTAACCAGCCCCAGCATTTT. Translation gives CASSLSGQFNQPQHF.

Only a few counts were recorded for this clone. The J gene is TRBJ2-7, the V gene TRBV15; D remains ambiguous. Trimming shortened V by 0 bases and J by 3 bases, and 6 bases separated the two germline ends. The V gene's germline CDR1 is LNHNV and CDR2 YYDKDF (reference sequence). This CDR3 has 13 amino acids. The CDR3: CATSRDSLYEQYF. The CDR3 nucleotides read TGTGCCACCAGCAGAGATAGTCTCTACGAGCAGTACTTC. Full variable domain (remainder filled in from reference TRBV15 and TRBJ2-7): DAMVIQNPRYQVTQFGKPVTLSCSQTLNHNVMYWYQQKSSQAPKLLFHYYDKDFNNEADTPDNFQSRRPNTSFCFLDIRSPGLGDTAMYLCATSRDSLYEQYFGPGTRLTVT.

This clone was picked up a small number of times. CDR3 sequence reads: CASSQDTDRVSPLHF. CDR3 DNA: TGCGCCAGCAGCCAAGATACGGACAGGGTTTCACCCCTCCACTTT. J is TRBJ1-6 and V is TRBV4-3, with 8 bases that match TRBD1. The CDR3 extends over 15 amino acids. The J segment lost 9 bases and the V segment lost 0 bases, leaving 4 bases of the junction unmatched. CDR1 LGHNA and CDR2 YSLEER come from the germline V gene.

This clone was found a few times. This chain joins TRBV5-1 and TRBJ1-1; possible D gene TRBD1, 5 bases. This CDR3 region has 14 residues. Germline loops: CDR1 SGHRS, CDR2 YFSETQ. V was trimmed by 2 bases and J by 3 bases, leaving 11 bases between them. The DNA of the CDR3 is TGCGCCAGCAGCTTCCAGGGAGGGGACACTGAAGCTTTCTTT. It encodes CASSFQGGDTEAFF.

This clone has a handful of counts. The rearrangement uses TRBV9 and TRBJ1-2; D call uncertain. This CDR3 is 12 amino acids long. From germline, CDR1 is SGDLS and CDR2 YYNGEE. Trimming shortened V by 4 bases and J by 8 bases, and 12 bases separated the two germline ends. The CDR3 reads CASSSRGLGYTF. The CDR3 bases are TGTGCCAGCAGCTCCCGGGGTCTAGGCTACACCTTC.

This clone was picked up a small number of times. J is TRBJ1-2 and V is TRBV7-2; weak D call: TRBD1 (6 bases). Germline assignment: CDR1 SGHTA and CDR2 FQGNSA. This CDR3 contains 12 residues. V shed 5 bases and J shed 3 bases, with 7 bases lying between them. The CDR3 DNA reads as TGTGCCAGCAGCAGGACAGACTATGGCTACACCTTC. This sequence encodes CASSRTDYGYTF.

The V and J genes are TRBV5-1 and TRBJ2-2; D is unresolved. The CDR3 extends over 14 amino acids. Trimming stripped 4 bases from V and 1 base from J, with 8 bases between. The V gene's germline CDR1 is SGHRS and CDR2 YFSETQ. CDR3 sequence reads: CASSRRQNTGELFF. The CDR3 DNA follows: TGCGCCAGCAGCCGTAGACAGAACACCGGGGAGCTGTTTTTT.

This clone was observed a few times. The chain has TRBV6-6 and TRBJ1-5; TRBD1 is a possible D gene (6 bases). Per the germline V gene, CDR1 is MNHNY and CDR2 is SVGAGI (reference sequence). The CDR3 runs 14 residues. Trimming left V 5 bases short and J 5 bases short, with 13 bases between. The CDR3 here is CASSPQGPYQPQHF. The CDR3 DNA reads as TGTGCCAGCAGTCCTCAGGGGCCCTATCAGCCCCAGCATTTT.

This clone was detected ten times or more. The rearrangement joins TRBV7-9 to TRBJ2-5; D may be TRBD2 (5 bases). Per the germline V gene, CDR1 is SEHNR and CDR2 is FQNEAQ (reference sequence). V was clipped by 3 bases and J by 5 bases, with 7 bases between them. CDR3 size: 12 residues. The CDR3: CASSFGLETQYF. The CDR3 bases are TGTGCCAGCAGCTTCGGACTGGAGACCCAGTACTTC.

The CDR3 DNA reads TGTGCCAGCCAACAGGGGTCCTATGGCTACACCTTC. Amino acids: CASQQGSYGYTF. This chain links TRBV6-6 with TRBJ1-2; 7 bases map to TRBD1. This CDR3 has 12 amino acids. Germline CDR1 and CDR2: MNHNY and SVGAGI (reference sequence). V was pared by 8 bases and J by 4 bases, with 4 bases of the junction left unmatched.

The chain links TRBV5-1 to TRBJ2-6, with no clear D. This CDR3 has 15 amino acids. Germline CDR1 and CDR2: SGHRS and YFSETQ. Trimming took 4 bases from V and 1 from J, leaving 9 bases between them. The CDR3 region has the DNA TGCGCCAGCAGCCCCTACCCGTCTGGGGCCAACGTCCTGACTTTC. As protein: CASSPYPSGANVLTF.